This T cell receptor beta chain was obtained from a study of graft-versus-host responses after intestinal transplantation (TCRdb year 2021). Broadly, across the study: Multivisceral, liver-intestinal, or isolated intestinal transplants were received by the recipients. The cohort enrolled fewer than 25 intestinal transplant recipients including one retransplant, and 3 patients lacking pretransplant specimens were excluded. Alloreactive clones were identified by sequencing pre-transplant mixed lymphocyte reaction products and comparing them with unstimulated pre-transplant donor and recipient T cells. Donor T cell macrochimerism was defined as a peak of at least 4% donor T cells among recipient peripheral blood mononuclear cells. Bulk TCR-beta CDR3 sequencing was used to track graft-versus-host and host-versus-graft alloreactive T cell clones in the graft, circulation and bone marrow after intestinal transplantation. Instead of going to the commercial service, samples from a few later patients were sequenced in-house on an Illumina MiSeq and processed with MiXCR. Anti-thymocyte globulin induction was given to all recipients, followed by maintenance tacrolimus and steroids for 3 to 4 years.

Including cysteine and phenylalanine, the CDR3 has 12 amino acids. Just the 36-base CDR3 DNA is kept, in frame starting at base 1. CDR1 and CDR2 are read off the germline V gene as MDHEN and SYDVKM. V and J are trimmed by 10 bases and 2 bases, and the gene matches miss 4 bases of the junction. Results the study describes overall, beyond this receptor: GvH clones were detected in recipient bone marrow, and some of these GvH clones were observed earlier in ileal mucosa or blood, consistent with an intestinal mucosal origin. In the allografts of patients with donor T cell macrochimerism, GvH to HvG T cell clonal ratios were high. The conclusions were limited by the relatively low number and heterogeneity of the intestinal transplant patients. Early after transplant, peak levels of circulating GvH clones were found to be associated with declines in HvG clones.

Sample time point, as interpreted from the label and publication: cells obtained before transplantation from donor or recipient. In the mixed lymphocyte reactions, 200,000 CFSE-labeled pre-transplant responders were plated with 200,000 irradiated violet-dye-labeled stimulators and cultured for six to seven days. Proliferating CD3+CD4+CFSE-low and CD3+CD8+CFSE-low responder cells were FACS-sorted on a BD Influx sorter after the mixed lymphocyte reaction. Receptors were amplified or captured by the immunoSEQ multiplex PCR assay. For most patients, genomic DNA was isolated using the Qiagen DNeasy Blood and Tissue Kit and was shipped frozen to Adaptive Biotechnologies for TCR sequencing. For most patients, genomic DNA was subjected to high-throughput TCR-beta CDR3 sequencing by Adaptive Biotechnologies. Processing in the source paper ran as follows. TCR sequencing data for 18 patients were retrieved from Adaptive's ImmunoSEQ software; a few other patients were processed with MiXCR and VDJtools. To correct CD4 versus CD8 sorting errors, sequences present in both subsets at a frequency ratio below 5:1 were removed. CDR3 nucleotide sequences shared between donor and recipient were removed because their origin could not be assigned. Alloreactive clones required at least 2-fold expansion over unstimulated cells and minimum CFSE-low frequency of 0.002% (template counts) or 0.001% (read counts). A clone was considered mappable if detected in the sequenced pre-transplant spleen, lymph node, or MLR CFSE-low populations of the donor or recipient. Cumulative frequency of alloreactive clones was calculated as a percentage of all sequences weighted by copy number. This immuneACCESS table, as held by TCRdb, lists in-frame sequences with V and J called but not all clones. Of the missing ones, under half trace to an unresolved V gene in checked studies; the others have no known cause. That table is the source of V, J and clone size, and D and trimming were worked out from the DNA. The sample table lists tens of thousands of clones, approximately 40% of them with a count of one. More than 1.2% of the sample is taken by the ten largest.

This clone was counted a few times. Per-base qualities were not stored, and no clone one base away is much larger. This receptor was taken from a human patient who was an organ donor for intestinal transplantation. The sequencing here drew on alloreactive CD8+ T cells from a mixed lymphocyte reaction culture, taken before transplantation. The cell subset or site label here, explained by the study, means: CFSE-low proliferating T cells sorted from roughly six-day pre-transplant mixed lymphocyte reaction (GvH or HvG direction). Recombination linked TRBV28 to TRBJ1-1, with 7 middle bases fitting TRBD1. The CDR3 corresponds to CATTGLNTEAFF. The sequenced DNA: TGTGCCACGACAGGGCTCAACACTGAAGCTTTCTTT.